Each of the 13 T cell receptor beta chains below was sequenced from the same sample in a study of immunodeficiency. Measured with immunoSEQ multiplex PCR; TCRdb has only the in-frame clones, and not every one. The sample records hundreds of clones, roughly 90% being singletons. The sequencing input was CD4+ T cells from blood. These receptors originate from a human donor in good health.

The chain joins TRBV11-3 to TRBJ2-1, with 8 bases that match TRBD2. The V and J ends lost 0 bases and 5 bases, in that order; junction bases with no gene match: 12. Germline V gene data show CDR1 as SGHNT and CDR2 as YENEEA. The CDR3 has 18 residues. CDR3 sequence (DNA): TGTGCCAGCAGCTTAGACTCCCCGGGACTAGGGGCCCACAATGAGCAGTTCTTC. Translating it yields CASSLDSPGLGAHNEQFF.

The CDR3 DNA reads as TGCGCCAGCAGCTTTCGGCAGTCCTACGAGCAGTACTTC. This encodes CASSFRQSYEQYF. The chain combines TRBV5-1 with TRBJ2-7; D remains unclear. CDR3 length: 13 amino acids. Germline values: CDR1 SGHRS, CDR2 YFSETQ. Trimming removed 2 bases at V and 1 base at J, with 7 bases between.

The V call is TRBV5-1, the J call TRBJ1-1; TRBD1 matches 7 bases. The CDR3 spans 14 residues. The V gene end was trimmed by 3 bases and the J gene end by 1 base; junction bases not matched to a gene: 3. The germline V gene has CDR1 SGHRS and CDR2 YFSETQ. CDR3 in DNA: TGCGCCAGCAGCTACAGGGGTGCGAACACTGAAGCTTTCTTT. Its protein is CASSYRGANTEAFF.

V usage is TRBV5-6 and J usage is TRBJ2-2; tentative D call: TRBD2 (6 bases). Germline CDR1 reads SGHDT; CDR2 reads YYEEEE. V dropped 1 base and J dropped 0 bases, with 10 bases sitting between them. The CDR3 covers 16 residues. CDR3 loop: CASSLSPGANTGELFF. The CDR3 nucleotides are TGTGCCAGCAGCTTGTCACCGGGAGCGAACACCGGGGAGCTGTTTTTT.

This clone has a handful of counts. V usage is TRBV24-1 and J usage is TRBJ1-2, with D possibly being TRBD1 (6 bases). V lost 3 bases, J lost 4 bases, and 11 bases lay in between. CDR1 KGHDR and CDR2 SFDVKD come from the germline V gene. The CDR3 contains 14 residues. CDR3 protein: CATSDTGRSYGYTF. Here the CDR3 DNA reads TGTGCCACCAGTGATACAGGGAGGAGCTATGGCTACACCTTC.

This clone has a single count. The chain employs TRBV18 and TRBJ2-6; D possibly matches TRBD1 or TRBD2 (5 bases each). V was shortened by 0 bases and J by 1 base, with 13 bases between the two germline ends. The CDR3 has 18 residues. In germline, CDR1 is KGHSH, CDR2 LQKENI. The CDR3, as DNA: TGTGCCAGCTCACCACCGGGACGACTGATATCTGGGGCCAACGTCCTGACTTTC. Translating gives CASSPPGRLISGANVLTF.

The rearrangement joins TRBV6-5 to TRBJ1-5; D is uncertain. The CDR3 has 15 amino acids. Germline-derived CDR1 and CDR2 are MNHEY and SVGAGI. Trimming cost V 5 bases and J 0 bases, with 11 bases left between them. CDR3 in DNA: TGTGCCAGCAGTCCCCAGACCATTAGCAATCAGCCCCAGCATTTT. This gives the protein CASSPQTISNQPQHF.

This clone turned up a few times. The chain combines TRBV5-4 with TRBJ1-1; maybe TRBD1 (5 bases). V was trimmed by 3 bases and J by 1 base, leaving 7 bases between them. Germline lookup yields CDR1 SGHNT and CDR2 YYREEE (reference sequence). The CDR3 is 13 amino acids. This CDR3 is CASSSTANTEAFF. For the CDR3, the DNA is TGTGCCAGCAGCTCGACAGCGAACACTGAAGCTTTCTTT. The full variable domain, in which reference TRBV5-4 and TRBJ1-1 provide the parts outside the CDR3, is ETGVTQSPTHLIKTRGQQVTLRCSSQSGHNTVSWYQQALGQGPQFIFQYYREEENGRGNFPPRFSGLQFPNYSSELNVNALELDDSALYLCASSSTANTEAFFGQGTRLTVV.

The chain recombines TRBV27 with TRBJ2-5; TRBD1 is a possible D gene (6 bases). The CDR3 has 16 amino acids. Germline CDR1 is MNHEY and CDR2 is SMNVEV (reference sequence). V gave up 2 bases and J gave up 5 bases, with 18 bases separating them. The chain's CDR3 is CASSLGGHTLRETQYF. The CDR3 coding sequence is TGTGCCAGCAGTTTAGGGGGACACACGCTGAGGGAGACCCAGTACTTC.

This chain uses TRBV5-1 with TRBJ1-5; D not resolved. The CDR3 contains 15 residues. Trimming left V 0 bases short and J 2 bases short, with 9 bases between. Germline V gives CDR1 SGHRS, CDR2 YFSETQ. As DNA, the CDR3 is TGCGCCAGCAGCTTGGGGTCGGGTGGCAATCAGCCCCAGCATTTT. Translated, it gives CASSLGSGGNQPQHF.

This clone was counted between two and nine times. This chain connects TRBV7-9 to TRBJ2-2; 8 nucleotides agree with TRBD1. This CDR3 is 13 amino acids long. Per germline, CDR1 SEHNR and CDR2 FQNEAQ (reference sequence). Trimming cost V 5 bases and J 6 bases; bases outside gene matches: 2. The CDR3 DNA reads as TGTGCCAGCAGCCCAGGGGGCTCCGGGGAGCTGTTTTTT. Its translation is CASSPGGSGELFF.

CDR3 in DNA: TGTGCCAGCTTGGATGGTACCAGGGGAAATAATTCACCCCTCCACTTT. This translates into CASLDGTRGNNSPLHF. The V gene is TRBV2, the J gene TRBJ1-6, with a weak D call TRBD1 (6 bases). Trimming pared 8 bases from V and 5 bases from J, leaving 19 bases between. Germline V gives CDR1 SNHLY, CDR2 FYNNEI. The CDR3 has 16 amino acids.

The chain is built from TRBV30 and TRBJ1-3; TRBD1 matches at 11 bases. Trimming took 3 bases from V and 7 from J; bases not matched to a gene: 8. CDR3 length equals 15 residues. CDR1 GTSNPN and CDR2 SVGIG come from the germline V gene (reference sequence). The CDR3 nucleotides are TGTGCCTGGAGAGGACTTGGACAGGGGGCCAACACCATATATTTT. It specifies CAWRGLGQGANTIYF.